This record covers a single TCR beta chain. The antigen is unknown. TCRdb keeps only in-frame clones here, not all; method: immunoSEQ multiplex PCR. The sample contains 25,000 to 35,000 clones, approximately 86% of which appear only once. Germline V lookup: CDR1 SEHNR, CDR2 FQNEAQ (reference sequence). V lost 1 base and J lost 7, with 11 bases in between. The CDR3 spans 13 residues. The data belong to a study of T cells in localized non-small cell lung cancer. Study results and limitations: Uninvolved adjacent lung had higher T cell clonality than tumor and all other tissues. When the top 100 tumor clones were examined, a median roughly 62 of them also appeared in the adjacent lung, which was paired and uninvolved. Patients showing higher blood T cell density tended to see longer overall survival.

The clonotype originates from a woman between 40 and 69 years old with stage III lung adenocarcinoma. This chain connects TRBV7-9 to TRBJ2-7, with D possibly matching TRBD2 (6 bases). Specimen: peripheral blood mononuclear cells, collected before any cancer treatment. The CDR3 here is CASSLGGVGEQYF. In DNA form, the CDR3 reads TGTGCCAGCAGCTTAGGCGGGGTAGGAGAGCAGTACTTC.